These 15 T cell receptor beta chains originate from one sample sequenced in a study of T cell responses to AZD1222 COVID-19 vaccine. Sequencing used immunoSEQ multiplex PCR; TCRdb keeps in-frame clones, though not all of them. This table has about 97,000 clones, around nine tenths appearing once. Sequences were derived from peripheral blood, sampled on day 0 of AZD1222 vaccination. The receptors were gathered from an adult in good health.

This chain uses TRBV6-5 with TRBJ1-3, with TRBD1 matching over 9 bases. CDR1 and CDR2 from the germline V gene are MNHEY and SVGAGI. V trimming: 5 bases; J trimming: 9 bases; junction bases outside the gene matches: 11. The CDR3 covers 15 residues. The CDR3 protein is CASSRAIQGASTIYF. The CDR3 nucleotides read TGTGCCAGCAGTCGAGCTATACAGGGGGCGAGCACCATATATTTT.

J is TRBJ1-4 and V is TRBV7-9; D not certain. The CDR3 loop spans 11 amino acids. Germline assignment: CDR1 SEHNR and CDR2 FQNEAQ (reference sequence). Trimming took off 6 bases at V and 8 bases at J, with 7 bases between the two ends. In DNA, the CDR3 is TGTGCCAGCAGAATGGGAGAAAAACTGTTTTTT. Its protein is CASRMGEKLFF.

This clone was recorded a few times. DNA of the CDR3: TGTGCCAGCAGCCCACAGGGTAGGGGCGAGCAGTACTTC. It specifies CASSPQGRGEQYF. The chain has TRBV2 and TRBJ2-7, with D tentatively TRBD1 (6 bases). This CDR3 is built from 13 residues. V was trimmed by 6 bases and J by 6 bases, leaving 15 bases between them. CDR1 and CDR2 from the germline V gene are SNHLY and FYNNEI. Combining the CDR3 with reference TRBV2 and TRBJ2-7 gives the whole variable domain EPEVTQTPSHQVTQMGQEVILRCVPISNHLYFYWYRQILGQKVEFLVSFYNNEISEKSEIFDDQFSVERPDGSNFTLKIRSTKLEDSAMYFCASSPQGRGEQYFGPGTRLTVT.

Only one count was recorded for this clone. DNA of the CDR3: TGTGCCAGCAGTGACTCCGACCCTAGAGGGAACACTGAAGCTTTCTTT. It codes for CASSDSDPRGNTEAFF. This chain connects TRBV6-4 to TRBJ1-1; unclear D gene. Trimming pared 0 bases from V and 1 base from J, leaving 12 bases between. CDR3 length: 16 amino acids. Per the germline V gene, CDR1 is MRHNA and CDR2 is SNTAGT.

This chain joins TRBV3-1 (or the pseudogene TRBV3-2) and TRBJ1-2, with D possibly matching TRBD1 (5 bases). Germline V gene lookup returns CDR1 LGHDT and CDR2 YNNKEL (reference sequence). The CDR3 is 13 amino acids. With 1 base removed from V and 7 bases from J, the gap between germline ends came to 10 bases. CDR3 sequence: CASSQVGDSGYTF. The CDR3 region has the DNA TGTGCCAGCAGCCAAGTAGGGGATTCTGGCTACACCTTC.

This clone came up a few times. This sequence joins TRBV5-1 and TRBJ2-2; 7 bases line up with TRBD1. J gave up 3 bases and V 3 bases, and 11 bases lay outside the gene matches. Germline V gene sequence: CDR1 SGHRS, CDR2 YFSETQ. The CDR3 runs 17 residues. This CDR3 is CASSSQMTGQYTGELFF. CDR3 sequence (DNA): TGCGCCAGCAGCTCACAGATGACAGGGCAGTACACCGGGGAGCTGTTTTTT.

J is TRBJ1-1 and V is TRBV9; D is unresolved. Germline-derived CDR1 and CDR2 are SGDLS and YYNGEE. The germline V and J ends were trimmed by 0 bases and 2 bases, with 8 bases remaining between them. This CDR3 comprises 14 residues. CDR3 protein: CASSVVSSNTEAFF. CDR3 coding DNA: TGTGCCAGCAGCGTAGTTAGCAGCAACACTGAAGCTTTCTTT. Supplemented by reference TRBV9 and TRBJ1-1, the full variable domain reads DSGVTQTPKHLITATGQRVTLRCSPRSGDLSVYWYQQSLDQGLQFLIQYYNGEERAKGNILERFSAQQFPDLHSELNLSSLELGDSALYFCASSVVSSNTEAFFGQGTRLTVV.

This clone was counted a few times. The chain carries TRBV11-3 and TRBJ2-5, with TRBD2 identical over 11 bases. Trimming took 8 bases from V and 3 from J; bases not matched to a gene: 2. The length of the CDR3 is 13 residues. Germline V CDR1 and CDR2: SGHNT, YENEEA. The CDR3 DNA reads as TGTGCCAGCGGGACTAGCGGTAAAGAGACCCAGTACTTC. Residues: CASGTSGKETQYF.

The genes are TRBV5-5 and TRBJ2-7, with TRBD1 matching 9 bases. Per germline, CDR1 SGHKS and CDR2 YYEKEE (reference sequence). J lost 2 bases, V lost 0 bases, and 6 bases had no gene match. The CDR3 totals 16 residues. In DNA form, the CDR3 reads TGTGCCAGCAGCTTGGGTTGGGGGACAGGGACCTACGAGCAGTACTTC. Amino acids: CASSLGWGTGTYEQYF. The full variable domain, rest sourced from reference TRBV5-5 and TRBJ2-7, is DAGVTQSPTHLIKTRGQQVTLRCSPISGHKSVSWYQQVLGQGPQFIFQYYEKEERGRGNFPDRFSARQFPNYSSELNVNALLLGDSALYLCASSLGWGTGTYEQYFGPGTRLTVT.

The chain joins TRBV5-1 to TRBJ2-1, with 7 bases that match TRBD2. This CDR3 contains 13 residues. J lost 4 bases, V lost 3 bases, and 1 base had no gene match. Germline loops: CDR1 SGHRS, CDR2 YFSETQ. The CDR3 sequence is CASSSGRYNEQFF. Here the CDR3 DNA reads TGCGCCAGCAGCTCCGGGAGGTACAATGAGCAGTTCTTC.

This clone was detected a few times. The rearrangement links TRBV5-1 to TRBJ2-7, with 8 bases identical to TRBD1. Germline assignment: CDR1 SGHRS and CDR2 YFSETQ. This CDR3 is built from 17 residues. With V trimmed by 3 bases and J by 2 bases, 13 bases remained unmatched. CDR3 nucleotides: TGCGCCAGCAGCTGGACGACAGGGGACCCAGCGACCTACGAGCAGTACTTC. Protein: CASSWTTGDPATYEQYF.

This clone was seen once. CDR3 amino acids: CASSHRGDRASAEAFF. The CDR3 DNA reads TGTGCCAGCAGCCACCGGGGGGACAGGGCATCCGCTGAAGCTTTCTTT. This sequence joins TRBV5-4 and TRBJ1-1; 9 bases align to TRBD1. Trimming took 4 bases from V and 6 from J; bases not matched to a gene: 13. Germline lookup yields CDR1 SGHNT and CDR2 YYREEE (reference sequence). This CDR3 is built from 16 residues. Together with reference TRBV5-4 and TRBJ1-1, the CDR3 gives the full variable domain: ETGVTQSPTHLIKTRGQQVTLRCSSQSGHNTVSWYQQALGQGPQFIFQYYREEENGRGNFPPRFSGLQFPNYSSELNVNALELDDSALYLCASSHRGDRASAEAFFGQGTRLTVV.

The chain joins TRBV6-5 to TRBJ1-1; D uncertain. The V end was cut by 7 bases, the J end by 5 bases, with 17 bases between. Germline V gene sequence: CDR1 MNHEY, CDR2 SVGAGI. The CDR3 is 14 amino acids. The DNA of the CDR3 is TGTGCCAGCACCCCGGGCCGCCCGTGGACTGAAGCTTTCTTT. This encodes CASTPGRPWTEAFF.

The chain uses TRBV18 and TRBJ2-5; D gene uncertain. Germline V gene data show CDR1 as KGHSH and CDR2 as LQKENI. Trimming stripped 3 bases from V and 2 bases from J, with 10 bases between. The CDR3 is 14 amino acids. This chain's CDR3 is CASSPTMGQETQYF. The CDR3 nucleotides read TGTGCCAGCTCACCCACAATGGGGCAAGAGACCCAGTACTTC.

The chain joins TRBV11-2 to TRBJ2-4; tentatively, D is TRBD1 or TRBD2 (5 bases each). This CDR3 is built from 15 residues. Per the germline V gene, CDR1 is SGHAT and CDR2 is FQNNGV. Trimming pared 5 bases from V and 6 bases from J, leaving 17 bases between. CDR3 DNA: TGTGCCAGCAGCCTACATGGGACCCTTCTAAACATTCAGTACTTC. Its translation: CASSLHGTLLNIQYF. Full variable domain (missing parts from reference TRBV11-2 and TRBJ2-4): EAGVAQSPRYKIIEKRQSVAFWCNPISGHATLYWYQQILGQGPKLLIQFQNNGVVDDSQLPKDRFSAERLKGVDSTLKIQPAKLEDSAVYLCASSLHGTLLNIQYFGAGTRLSVL.